This TCR beta chain was captured by sequencing in a study of T cell clones after liver transplantation. Overall study results and limits: In most of the 8 subjects, circulating graft-donor-reactive CD4 TCRbeta sequences fell significantly after transplant.

V was clipped by 5 bases and J by 2 bases; unmatched bases: 6. Germline loops: CDR1 LGHNA, CDR2 YNFKEQ. The CDR3 is made up of 15 amino acids. Clones were read by immunoSEQ multiplex PCR, and TCRdb kept only the in-frame ones, dropping some. The table has about 6,100 clones, over 70% seen once. Concerning this clone itself: Its antigen is not known.

The rearrangement uses TRBV4-2 and TRBJ2-1; 7 positions agree with TRBD2. The starting material was CD8+ T cells from blood, obtained before liver transplant. This TCR came from a human donor who received a liver transplant. The CDR3 sequence: CASSSSGATYNEQFF. The CDR3 DNA follows: TGTGCCAGCAGCTCGAGCGGGGCTACCTACAATGAGCAGTTCTTC.